These 9 T cell receptor beta chains originate from one sample sequenced in a study of a mutant IDH1 vaccine in newly diagnosed glioma. Sequencing used immunoSEQ multiplex PCR; TCRdb keeps in-frame clones, though not all of them. The sample carries some 70,000 clones, about four fifths recorded once. Time point denoted: baseline, week 1 (first vaccination visit). Treatment in this sample: pre-vaccination baseline after standard-of-care therapy. This sample comprised PBMCs, obtained from a glioma patient treated with radiotherapy, temozolomide or both. The receptors originated from a middle-aged man with glioma.

This clone came up once. The chain links TRBV5-1 to TRBJ2-7; D perhaps matches TRBD2 (5 bases). Germline V CDR1 and CDR2: SGHRS, YFSETQ. There are 13 residues in the CDR3. Trimming removed 0 bases at V and 7 bases at J, with 11 bases between. Written as DNA, the CDR3 is TGCGCCAGCAGCTTGGCGTCGGGAAGGGAGCAGTACTTC. Protein sequence: CASSLASGREQYF.

The genes are TRBV4-2 and TRBJ1-2, with a weak D call TRBD1 (5 bases). With 0 bases removed from V and 2 bases from J, the gap between germline ends came to 13 bases. Germline-derived CDR1 and CDR2 are LGHNA and YNFKEQ. CDR3 length: 16 residues. CDR3 loop: CASSQDGGSANYGYTF. In DNA, the CDR3 is TGTGCCAGCAGCCAAGATGGGGGGAGTGCAAACTATGGCTACACCTTC.

The chain has TRBV5-4 and TRBJ2-1; TRBD2 agrees at 7 bases. The CDR3 totals 17 residues. Germline V gives CDR1 SGHNT, CDR2 YYREEE (reference sequence). After removal of 8 bases from V and 7 bases from J, the junction contained 21 bases not matched to a gene. The CDR3 here is CASQTQRGGENRNEQFF. For the CDR3, the DNA is TGTGCCAGTCAAACCCAAAGGGGAGGGGAAAATAGAAATGAGCAGTTCTTC.

The V and J genes are TRBV6-1 and TRBJ2-3; no reliable D call. Trimming removed 8 bases at V and 7 bases at J, with 10 bases between. Germline CDR1 is MNHNS and CDR2 is SASEGT. The length of the CDR3 is 11 residues. The CDR3 DNA reads TGTGCCAGCTTAACCTACTATACGCAGTATTTT. This sequence encodes CASLTYYTQYF.

V is TRBV4-2 and J is TRBJ1-1, with D possibly TRBD1 on 5 matching bases. Germline V CDR1 and CDR2: LGHNA, YNFKEQ. CDR3 length: 15 amino acids. The V gene lost 0 bases and the J gene lost 5 bases, with 13 bases spanning the gap. CDR3 DNA sequence: TGTGCCAGCAGCCAAGATCTTTGGGGCATTACTGAAGCTTTCTTT. Its translation is CASSQDLWGITEAFF.

This chain uses TRBV19 with TRBJ1-1; unclear D gene. CDR1 and CDR2 (germline): LNHDA, SQIVND (reference sequence). Trimming took off 5 bases at V and 0 bases at J, with 13 bases between the two ends. The CDR3 is made up of 15 amino acids. The DNA of the CDR3 is TGTGCCAGTAGTGAGGCAACGGGTATGAACACTGAAGCTTTCTTT. It encodes CASSEATGMNTEAFF.

The CDR3 DNA is TGTGCCAGCAGCGCGGGCCGAAAGGGACTAACCCGCCAAGAGACCCAGTACTTC. It translates to CASSAGRKGLTRQETQYF. The gene calls are TRBV7-8 and TRBJ2-5; TRBD2 agrees at 7 bases. This CDR3 has 18 residues. V was clipped by 5 bases and J by 1 base; unmatched bases: 16. Germline CDR1 and CDR2: SGHVS and FQNEAQ. Filled out from reference TRBV7-8 and TRBJ2-5, the complete variable domain reads GAGVSQSPRYKVAKRGQDVALRCDPISGHVSLFWYQQALGQGPEFLTYFQNEAQLDKSGLPSDRFFAERPEGSVSTLKIQRTQQEDSAVYLCASSAGRKGLTRQETQYFGPGTRLLVL.

This clone was seen once. V usage is TRBV9 and J usage is TRBJ1-4, with D perhaps TRBD1 (5 bases). Looked up from germline, CDR1 is SGDLS and CDR2 is YYNGEE. V was cut by 3 bases and J by 10 bases, with 16 bases left in between. This CDR3 has 14 residues. The CDR3 region has the DNA TGTGCCAGCAGCGCAAGGGACGGTCTTGGAAAACTGTTTTTT. This gives the protein CASSARDGLGKLFF.

This clone was found a few times. The chain couples TRBV6-1 to TRBJ2-4, with 10 bases identical to TRBD1. Germline V gene lookup returns CDR1 MNHNS and CDR2 SASEGT. CDR3 length: 14 amino acids. Trimming cost V 4 bases and J 5 bases; bases outside gene matches: 2. CDR3 nucleotide sequence: TGTGCCAGCAGTGGCGGACAGGGGGAAAACATTCAGTACTTC. Protein product: CASSGGQGENIQYF.